The following is a T cell receptor (beta chain) sequence with its context. What it recognizes is unknown. Germline CDR1 and CDR2: SNHLY and FYNNEI. V lost 6 bases and J lost 3; bases outside the gene matches: 13. The CDR3 loop spans 17 amino acids. Transcripts of RNA were the source for amplifying TCR beta CDR3 regions. Following a first-round RT-PCR that used HTBI primers, a second-round multiplex PCR was carried out. MiXCR was run by TCRdb on the multiplex PCR reads, yielding one entry per CDR3 protein. The sample contains 200,000 to 300,000 distinct CDR3 sequences, 40% to 50% of which appear only once. Thyroid ultrasound, orbital computed tomography, TRAb, serum thyroxine and clinical symptoms formed the basis of diagnosis. What supplied the PBMCs was approximately 10 ml of fresh peripheral blood. This sample is part of a study of Graves' ophthalmopathy and Graves' hyperthyroidism. Across the whole study: Peripheral blood sampling occurred at initial diagnosis, before any treatment.

Study-level points and caveats: Blood also contained most of the expanded thyroid clonotypes above 0.001 frequency.

The rearrangement uses TRBV2 and TRBJ1-2, with 10 bases lining up with TRBD1. Sequencing used peripheral blood. This clonotype originated in an adult man with Graves' ophthalmopathy. The CDR3 bases are TGTGCCAGCAGGGGGGCAGACCGGGACAGGGGTTACTATGGCTACACCTTC. Its translation is CASRGADRDRGYYGYTF.